The 19 T cell receptor beta chains presented below share a single source sample, sequenced in a study of cytomegalovirus exposure and HLA in healthy donors (dated by TCRdb to about 2017). The library was made by the immunoSEQ multiplex PCR assay. A mixture of 60 forward primers for TCR Vbeta segments and 13 reverse primers for TCR Jbeta segments was used in the multiplex PCR. The table was pulled from immuneACCESS by TCRdb, which kept in-frame rearrangements only. Such tables lose some clones; where checked, under half of the loss comes from unresolved V genes, and the rest has no known cause. This sample is represented by 100,000 to 150,000 clones; about 81% of them were singletons. The top ten constitute 0.9% to 1.2% of the sample. The sequenced material came from PBMCs. Receptors originate from a woman aged 25 to 39 in good health and CMV-seronegative.

DNA for the CDR3: TGTGCCAGCAGCCCTCAGATGAACACTGAAGCTTTCTTT. Protein product: CASSPQMNTEAFF. The rearrangement joins TRBV5-5 to TRBJ1-1; D remains unclear. This CDR3 region has 13 residues. Germline-derived CDR1 and CDR2 are SGHKS and YYEKEE (reference sequence). V dropped 4 bases and J dropped 0 bases, with 7 bases sitting between them.

The chain is built from TRBV30 and TRBJ2-5, with 7 bases aligning to TRBD1. The CDR3 loop spans 13 amino acids. Germline assignment: CDR1 GTSNPN and CDR2 SVGIG (reference sequence). The V and J ends lost 0 bases and 5 bases, in that order; junction bases with no gene match: 3. The CDR3 coding sequence is TGTGCCTGGAGTGTACAGGGGATTGAGACCCAGTACTTC. Protein sequence: CAWSVQGIETQYF.

The chain combines TRBV21-1 with TRBJ2-2; the D call of TRBD2 is as the table states it, not checked on the DNA. TRBV21-1 is tagged as a pseudogene. The CDR3 contains 19 residues. The CDR3, as DNA: TGTGCCAGCAAGCAAAGGTCGGGGGAGGGGAAGGCGAACACCGGGGAGCTGTTTTTT. Amino acid sequence: CASKQRSGEGKANTGELFF.

This clone was seen more than once but under ten times. This sequence joins TRBV19 and TRBJ2-7; TRBD2 agrees at 8 bases. Trimming took 4 bases from V and 0 from J; bases not matched to a gene: 5. The CDR3 runs to 15 residues. Looked up from germline, CDR1 is LNHDA and CDR2 is SQIVND (reference sequence). CDR3 protein: CASSTLAASSYEQYF. The CDR3 DNA reads TGTGCCAGTAGTACACTAGCGGCAAGCTCCTACGAGCAGTACTTC.

This clone was detected a few times. This chain links TRBV29-1 with TRBJ1-1; TRBD1 matches 7 bases. Germline CDR1 is SQVTM and CDR2 is ANQGSEA. This CDR3 is built from 13 residues. The junction had 9 bases not matched to a gene; V was cut back by 6 bases and J by 5 bases. The CDR3 protein is CSVTRQGVTEAFF. DNA of the CDR3: TGCAGCGTCACACGGCAGGGGGTGACTGAAGCTTTCTTT.

V usage is TRBV7-2 and J usage is TRBJ1-5; 7 nucleotides agree with TRBD1. Germline V gives CDR1 SGHTA, CDR2 FQGNSA. Trimming removed 5 bases from V and 3 bases from J; junction bases left unmatched: 4. The CDR3 runs to 14 residues. DNA for the CDR3: TGTGCCAGCAGCCCAGGGGGGTTCAATCAGCCCCAGCATTTT. It yields the protein CASSPGGFNQPQHF.

The V gene is TRBV4-2, the J gene TRBJ1-1; D may be TRBD1 (6 bases). CDR1 and CDR2 (germline): LGHNA, YNFKEQ. This CDR3 has 14 amino acids. V lost 6 bases, J lost 1 base, and 12 bases lay in between. CDR3 sequence: CASRSGQPNTEAFF. DNA of the CDR3: TGTGCCAGCAGATCCGGACAGCCGAACACTGAAGCTTTCTTT.

The chain combines TRBV4-2 with TRBJ2-1, with D perhaps matching TRBD2 (6 bases). Germline V lookup: CDR1 LGHNA, CDR2 YNFKEQ. V lost 6 bases and J 0 bases, leaving 15 bases between the germline ends. The CDR3 sequence is 16 residues long. CDR3 coding DNA: TGTGCCAGCAGACAATTAGCGGCAAGCTCCTACAATGAGCAGTTCTTC. Its protein product is CASRQLAASSYNEQFF.

This clone is a singleton in its sample. The V call is TRBV5-4, the J call TRBJ2-3; D is uncertain. Between the trimmed V and J ends, which lost 2 bases and 1 base, there was a span of 11 bases. The germline V gene has CDR1 SGHNT and CDR2 YYREEE (reference sequence). CDR3 length equals 15 residues. The CDR3 nucleotides are TGTGCCAGCAGCTTTTTCGGGTTCGGCACAGATACGCAGTATTTT. Its translation: CASSFFGFGTDTQYF.

As regards this clone: The junction does not match germline at one end; this may be a read error. The genes are TRBV6-6 and TRBJ2-2; possible D gene TRBD2, 6 bases. This CDR3 is built from 11 residues. Germline V gene data show CDR1 as MNHNY and CDR2 as SVGAGI (reference sequence). The DNA for the CDR3 is TGCGCGACTAGAAACACCGGGGAGCTGTTTTTT. It yields the protein CATRNTGELFF.

This clone showed up just a few times. V gene TRBV5-1 combines with J gene TRBJ2-3; D call uncertain. The CDR3 is 16 residues long. Germline assignment: CDR1 SGHRS and CDR2 YFSETQ. V lost 1 base, J lost 0 bases, and 12 bases lay in between. CDR3 protein: CASSLNSGSSTDTQYF. CDR3 in DNA: TGCGCCAGCAGCTTGAATTCAGGATCTAGCACAGATACGCAGTATTTT.

V usage is TRBV18 and J usage is TRBJ2-7; the match to TRBD2 covers 7 bases. J lost 6 bases, V lost 3 bases, and 8 bases had no gene match. The CDR3 sequence is 14 residues long. In germline, CDR1 is KGHSH, CDR2 LQKENI. CDR3 in amino acids: CASSPRAGAGEQYF. CDR3 sequence (DNA): TGTGCCAGCTCACCTCGGGCGGGAGCTGGCGAGCAGTACTTC.

The V call is TRBV7-2, the J call TRBJ1-1; 8 nucleotides align to TRBD1. Germline V gives CDR1 SGHTA, CDR2 FQGNSA. This CDR3 spans 13 amino acids. J gave up 4 bases and V 5 bases, and 3 bases lay outside the gene matches. CDR3 sequence (DNA): TGTGCCAGCAGCCCAACAGGGGGCACTGAAGCTTTCTTT. The encoded protein is CASSPTGGTEAFF.

The chain carries TRBV7-9 and TRBJ2-3, with a possible D match to TRBD1 (5 bases). V lost 10 bases to trimming and J lost 2 bases, with 16 bases between them. Germline CDR1 and CDR2: SEHNR and FQNEAQ (reference sequence). The CDR3 has 14 amino acids. The CDR3 DNA follows: TGTGCCACTCAGACAGACACTACCACAGATACGCAGTATTTT. Amino acids: CATQTDTTTDTQYF.

V usage is TRBV6-1 and J usage is TRBJ1-2; 9 nucleotides match TRBD1. This CDR3 contains 17 residues. Per the germline V gene, CDR1 is MNHNS and CDR2 is SASEGT. V lost 2 bases, J lost 2 bases, and 9 bases stayed unmatched. CDR3 sequence (DNA): TGTGCCAGCAGTGAACCCGGGGCTGGGACAGGGAACTATGGCTACACCTTC. Amino acid sequence: CASSEPGAGTGNYGYTF.

The chain recombines TRBV7-9 with TRBJ2-2, with 8 bases fitting TRBD2. V lost 5 bases to trimming and J lost 1 base; unmatched junction nucleotides: 3. CDR3 length: 15 residues. CDR1 is SEHNR, CDR2 FQNEAQ, per germline (reference sequence). The CDR3 region has the DNA TGTGCCAGCAGCCTGCGGGGGGTGAACACCGGGGAGCTGTTTTTT. This codes for CASSLRGVNTGELFF.

Turning to this clone: Other DNA sequences of this sample code for an identical CDR3. The V gene is TRBV6-5, the J gene TRBJ1-2, with TRBD1 as a possible D gene (6 bases). V lost 4 bases, J lost 6 bases, and 12 bases lay in between. The CDR3 has 13 residues. CDR1 is MNHEY, CDR2 SVGAGI, per germline. The CDR3 bases are TGTGCCAGCAGTTCCCCGGACAGAAATGGCTACACCTTC. Amino acids: CASSSPDRNGYTF.

The rearrangement uses TRBV15 and TRBJ2-1; 7 nucleotides align to TRBD1. The J segment lost 10 bases and the V segment lost 2 bases, leaving 5 bases of the junction unmatched. In germline, CDR1 is LNHNV, CDR2 YYDKDF (reference sequence). The CDR3 is 13 amino acids. The CDR3 bases are TGTGCCACCAGCAGATCCGGGACAGCCGAGCAGTTCTTC. This gives the protein CATSRSGTAEQFF.

The genes are TRBV7-2 and TRBJ2-1; maybe TRBD1 (6 bases). With 4 bases removed from V and 1 base from J, the gap between germline ends came to 11 bases. The CDR3 length is 15 residues. The germline V gene encodes CDR1 SGHTA and CDR2 FQGNSA. CDR3 amino acids: CASSYRAQSYNEQFF. CDR3 coding DNA: TGTGCCAGCAGCTACAGGGCCCAGTCCTACAATGAGCAGTTCTTC.